This T cell receptor (beta chain) was sequenced during a study of cytomegalovirus exposure and HLA in healthy donors (dated by TCRdb to about 2017). About the investigation overall: An earlier analysis of roughly 500 of the donors reported more than 250 Gb of sequence data and 117 million unique TCR beta sequences from about 200 million T cells. Around 300 gigabases of sequencing data and around 87 million unique TCR sequences were included in an early release covering 550 to 800 HLA-typed donors. Of the approximately 370 genotyped donors, 81% were placed in the genetic ancestry cluster associated with self-reported Caucasian donors. The aim of the study was to test whether cataloging public T cell receptors could identify signatures of past pathogen exposure. Using immunosequencing, the study profiled T cell repertoires from around 680 subjects and related those repertoires to cytomegalovirus serostatus. A separate validation cohort of 100 to 150 different subjects was used in addition to the roughly 620-subject first cohort. To predict cytomegalovirus infection status, the study brought together high-throughput TCR immunosequencing, statistical association of individual TCRs with disease status, and machine learning. A later analysis re-examined previously published TCR beta repertoires from 610 or so donors and added high-resolution HLA genotyping to investigate patterns of TCR occurrence. Rather than using new phenotypic data, the later analysis identified candidate immune exposures from TCR beta sequences and from how often those sequences occurred across donors. An earlier analysis of approximately 580 of the donors used high-throughput TCR beta sequencing to judge whether each TCR beta V gene segment behaved as functional or pseudogenic. Donor age, sex, ethnicity and CMV serostatus were compiled alongside the repertoire data. Genome-wide SNP genotypes for about 60% of the 666 donors were used in a later genetic analysis, which treated that subset as a discovery cohort. Every discovery cohort repertoire had been produced on one sequencing platform. Class I and class II HLA loci were covered by the typing at four-digit resolution. Typing coverage varied by locus: roughly 620-640 donors for A, B, C, DRB1 and DQB1; around 560 for DQA1; more than 600 for DPA1; approximately 450 for DPB1. Because of strong linkage in the cohort, roughly five DR-DQ haplotypes were treated as single units for association and clustering. On average, roughly 250,000 unique TCR beta nucleotide sequences were sequenced per donor among 350 to 400 genotyped donors of the cohort, with approximately 18% of those sequences being non-productive. Study-wide findings and limitations: Specific HLA alleles were associated with 15,000 to 20,000 TCR beta sequences at a false discovery rate of 0.05 in a later analysis. Because HLA typing was missing for some donors at each locus, association tests included only the typed subset. Only TCR beta chains were sequenced in this cohort, and the absence of alpha or paired-chain data limited detectable features. When HLA alleles, especially DR and DQ, strongly co-occurred, attributing TCR associations to individual alleles was difficult. The study gave a list of 150 to 200 TCR beta chains associated with cytomegalovirus. In a later analysis, HLA-associated TCR beta chains were found to be more clonally expanded and to have lower generation probabilities than equally common non-associated chains. Linkage disequilibrium might explain the correlated functional status among segregating V segments, but an unknown experimental factor could not be excluded. Roughly uniform sequencing depth across donors was assumed in presence/absence analyses, although this assumption may not hold. Across donors, most TCR sequences were observed very rarely, whereas some public TCRs were present in many individuals. It was suggested by the authors that the approach could potentially be generalized to other disease states and immunological phenotypes. Because counts were too low, more than 15 rarely observed V segments, including chromosome 9 orphons, were left out of the earlier analysis of 500 to 650 of the donors. A group of highly shared sequence variants was considered likely to be a technical artifact of the sequencing pipeline. Cytomegalovirus status was reported to be diagnosed by the classifier with high specificity and sensitivity in both the original and validation cohorts. According to a later analysis, TCR association rates differed among HLA loci, with DRB1 alleles showing the most associated TCRs and HLA-C alleles showing the fewest. According to a later analysis, most CMV-associated TCR beta chains appeared to be HLA-restricted, and the HLA associations seemed to be driven largely by CMV exposure. A later genetic analysis associated a missense DCLRE1C variant with V-gene and J-gene trimming of TCR beta chains, and an independent cohort replicated the association. In a later analysis, several top co-occurrence clusters were reported to appear linked to parvovirus B19, influenza, CMV and Epstein-Barr virus. A few of the identified cytomegalovirus-associated TCR beta chains were confirmed in vitro to be specific for cytomegalovirus antigens. An earlier analysis of approximately 590 of the donors showed that most TCR beta V segments appeared in productive rearrangements either about 87% or about 30% of the time, which broadly matched IMGT annotations. Immune exposure information for the cohort was limited to CMV serostatus. Compared with the roughly 700-donor mean, donors in an Asian-associated ancestry cluster had fewer N-insertions in productive TCRs, according to a later genetic analysis. Some IMGT-functional V segments, including TRBV6-2 and TRBV6-3, could not be distinguished by the 87-base-pair reads and were therefore excluded. A further reported finding was that TCR beta sequences accurately predicted the HLA-A and HLA-B alleles for most subjects in the first cohort.

The CDR3 numbers 13 residues from cysteine through phenylalanine. Only CDR3 DNA remains: 39 bases, in frame from the first base. V is shortened by 9 bases, J by 3 bases, and the region joining them spans 14 bases. Reading the germline V gene gives CDR1 MNHNS and CDR2 SASEGT. The library was made by the immunoSEQ multiplex PCR assay. A mixture of 60 forward primers for TCR Vbeta segments and 13 reverse primers for TCR Jbeta segments was used in the multiplex PCR. The CDR3 region of rearranged TCR beta genes was amplified from genomic DNA by a multiplex PCR assay. The amplified TCR beta libraries were sequenced on the Illumina HiSeq System as 87-base-pair reads. As for how the authors treated the data: A later analysis tallied around 87 million unique TCR beta chains across the 640 or so repertoires, and approximately 11 million of those chains were shared by two or more donors. To remove PCR and sequencing errors, raw reads were error-corrected and collapsed into unique sequences using a nearest-neighbor algorithm that merged closely related sequences. CDR3 sequences were aligned to IMGT reference sequences to assign V, D and J gene segments. Each retained sequence needed at least a six-nucleotide match to both a V gene segment and a J gene segment. Rearrangements were called productive when the CDR3 lacked stop codons and stayed in frame with V and J; all others were non-productive. Following IMGT convention, CDR3 was defined as the stretch from the second conserved V-encoded cysteine to the conserved J-encoded phenylalanine. The earlier analysis of 450 to 750 of the donors excluded any sequence lacking an unambiguous match to a single V gene segment. In an earlier analysis of 587 of the donors, a V segment was called functional when productive rearrangements were above 56.7%, and segregating when the standard deviation between donors exceeded 5%. To diagnose cytomegalovirus status from the catalog of TCR beta chain sequences, a statistical classification framework was built. In a later analysis, V and J genes were assigned by comparing TCR nucleotide sequences against IMGT/GENE-DB human TR gene sequences. The TCRdist pipeline was used in a later analysis to assign CDR3 sequences and most-parsimonious VDJ recombination scenarios. In a later analysis, every TCR beta chain was defined by the combination of its CDR3 amino acid sequence and its V-gene family, and reads without a unique V-gene family were dropped. To address suspected cross-contamination and a sequencing artifact, a later analysis removed roughly 640 highly shared, low-generation-probability nucleotide sequences. A later analysis calculated a clonal expansion index for each public chain from normalized within-repertoire ranks of inferred template counts. Generation probabilities in a later analysis came from a VDJ recombination model fitted to out-of-frame rearrangements, and those results were checked against IGoR. A later analysis scored TCR-TCR, TCR-HLA and TCR-CMV co-occurrence with hypergeometric tests, applying a repertoire-size bias correction to TCR pairs. In a later analysis, false discovery rates were estimated by permuting HLA or CMV assignments 20 times. A later analysis grouped co-occurring TCRs with DBSCAN, adding TCRdist sequence similarity when clustering within HLA-allele-positive subsets. For co-occurrence clustering, repertoires with fewer than 30,000 or more than 120,000 public chains were excluded, along with four to six repertoires with anomalous nucleotide sharing. TCRdb took over this immuneACCESS table, retaining in-frame rearrangements with V and J assigned. Such tables are incomplete; in checked studies, under half of the missing clones stem from an unresolved V gene, and the remainder is unexplained. That table is the source of V, J and clone size, and D and trimming were worked out from the DNA. Counted in this sample were about 150,000 clones; approximately 80% of them appeared once. About 4% of the sample rests with the top ten.

In total, just over 650 healthy bone marrow donors made up the cohort. At the time of sampling, every cohort member was nominally healthy, though immune exposures that went unrecorded were likely present. The donor was CMV seronegative and was included in the group of 352 seronegative cohort members. Each donor provided a peripheral blood sample, and peripheral blood mononuclear cells were used for TCR beta sequencing. Genomic DNA was extracted from the blood cell samples with the Qiagen DNeasy Blood Extraction Kit. About this clone itself: The antigen this receptor binds is unknown. Base quality data are lacking; no much larger clone is found one base away.

Recombination connected TRBV6-1 to TRBJ1-1, and possibly TRBD1, on 6 matching bases. The sample taken for sequencing was PBMCs. This clonotype was obtained from a male donor in good health and CMV-seronegative. The CDR3 loop reads CASNREGDTEAFF. The DNA sequence follows: TGTGCCAGTAACAGGGAAGGGGACACTGAAGCTTTCTTT.